The next 3 T cell receptor beta chains were all read from a single sample in a study of blood T cell repertoires in COVID-19. The data were produced by immunoSEQ multiplex PCR, yet TCRdb's version contains in-frame clones alone and is incomplete. The sample shows 250,000 to 400,000 clones, around 87% of them seen only once. Sequencing input: PBMCs or T cells enriched from blood (not recorded which). Receptors originate from a woman in her 30s who had recovered from COVID-19.

This sequence joins TRBV3-1 (or the pseudogene TRBV3-2) and TRBJ1-3, with no clear D. V was clipped by 0 bases and J by 15 bases, with 12 bases between them. The germline gives CDR1 LGHDT, CDR2 YNNKEL (reference sequence). The CDR3 spans 12 residues. The CDR3 region is CASSQDYWSKYF. The CDR3 bases are TGTGCCAGCAGCCAAGATTACTGGTCCAAATATTTT.

The rearrangement joins TRBV5-1 to TRBJ2-5; TRBD1 matches at 7 bases. The CDR3 loop spans 14 amino acids. Germline V gene sequence: CDR1 SGHRS, CDR2 YFSETQ. J lost 6 bases, V lost 7 bases, and 12 bases had no gene match. The CDR3 nucleotides are TGCGCCAGCTCGGGACAGCCGAATGGGCAGACCCAGTACTTC. The encoded protein is CASSGQPNGQTQYF.

J is TRBJ1-3 and V is TRBV9; D is ambiguous. Trimming stripped 0 bases from V and 1 base from J, with 11 bases between. There are 16 residues in the CDR3. In germline, CDR1 is SGDLS, CDR2 YYNGEE. The CDR3 sequence: CASSVEARRSGNTIYF. The CDR3 nucleotides read TGTGCCAGCAGCGTAGAGGCTCGGAGGTCTGGAAACACCATATATTTT.